These 27 T cell receptor beta chains came from one sample sequenced in a study of shared clonotypes between healthy human individuals. Sequenced by immunoSEQ multiplex PCR; TCRdb stores in-frame clones only, minus some. The table includes 650,000 to 700,000 clones, less than 95% detected once. The sample taken for sequencing was memory CD8+ T cells from PBMCs. The subset was: CD45RO+ cells pooled with CCR7-negative TemRA cells. All receptors derive from a man younger than 35 in good health. Some clones in this sample may be carry-over from other donors' samples.

This chain joins TRBV12-5 and TRBJ2-1; a possible D gene is TRBD2 (6 bases). CDR1 is LGHNT and CDR2 is FRNRAP in the germline V gene. The CDR3 extends over 13 amino acids. The CDR3 sequence: CASTSRAINEQFF. The CDR3 nucleotides are TGTGCATCGACTAGTAGGGCCATTAATGAGCAGTTCTTC.

This clone appeared a single time. The chain combines TRBV18 with TRBJ1-1; unclear D gene. V was shortened by 3 bases and J by 1 base, with 9 bases between the two germline ends. The germline V gene has CDR1 KGHSH and CDR2 LQKENI. This CDR3 spans 14 amino acids. CDR3 coding DNA: TGTGCCAGCTCACCCGGTTCAGGGAACACTGAAGCTTTCTTT. It specifies CASSPGSGNTEAFF.

V usage is TRBV28 and J usage is TRBJ2-2; D is possibly TRBD1 (5 bases). Trimming left V 3 bases short and J 1 base short, with 9 bases between. The CDR3 is 15 amino acids. CDR1 is MDHEN, CDR2 SYDVKM, per germline. This CDR3 is CASSFARVNTGELFF. CDR3 bases: TGTGCCAGCAGTTTTGCCAGGGTGAACACCGGGGAGCTGTTTTTT.

The chain links TRBV10-3 to TRBJ2-5, with 9 bases matching TRBD1. J was trimmed by 3 bases and V by 6 bases; bases with no gene match: 11. The CDR3 totals 16 residues. The V gene's germline CDR1 is ENHRY and CDR2 SYGVKD. CDR3 region: CAISTPGTGSEETQYF. The CDR3 DNA follows: TGTGCCATCAGCACCCCCGGGACAGGGTCCGAAGAGACCCAGTACTTC.

This sequence joins TRBV6-5 and TRBJ1-1; D uncertain. Germline V gives CDR1 MNHEY, CDR2 SVGAGI. CDR3 size: 11 residues. Trimming took off 0 bases at V and 8 bases at J, with 4 bases between the two ends. This CDR3 is CASSYSTEAFF. CDR3 nucleotides: TGTGCCAGCAGTTACTCTACGGAAGCTTTCTTT.

The V call is TRBV19, the J call TRBJ2-3, with D tentatively TRBD1 or TRBD2 (6 bases each). With 5 bases removed from V and 6 bases from J, the gap between germline ends came to 15 bases. This CDR3 comprises 14 residues. Germline-derived CDR1 and CDR2 are LNHDA and SQIVND (reference sequence). The CDR3 spells CASSAGHRPDTQYF. The CDR3 DNA reads as TGTGCCAGTAGTGCGGGACACCGGCCCGATACGCAGTATTTT. Looking up the rest from reference TRBV19 and TRBJ2-3 gives the full variable domain: DGGITQSPKYLFRKEGQNVTLSCEQNLNHDAMYWYRQDPGQGLRLIYYSQIVNDFQKGDIAEGYSVSREKKESFPLTVTSAQKNPTAFYLCASSAGHRPDTQYFGPGTRLTVL.

This chain uses TRBV28 with TRBJ1-1; 8 nucleotides line up with TRBD1. This CDR3 has 16 amino acids. The ends lost 2 bases at V and 2 bases at J; junction bases unmatched: 7. Germline CDR1 MDHEN, CDR2 SYDVKM. CDR3 region: CASSLGVGQGNTEAFF. DNA of the CDR3: TGTGCCAGCAGTTTAGGAGTCGGACAGGGAAACACTGAAGCTTTCTTT.

The chain carries TRBV28 and TRBJ2-7; 7 nucleotides agree with TRBD1. The germline gives CDR1 MDHEN, CDR2 SYDVKM. The trim removed 8 bases at V and 2 bases at J, leaving 12 bases unmatched. There are 15 residues in the CDR3. CDR3 residues: CASVGGDRVAYEQYF. CDR3 sequence (DNA): TGTGCCAGCGTAGGGGGTGACAGGGTTGCCTACGAGCAGTACTTC.

The CDR3 protein is CASSPVGGGGFNEQFF. CDR3 coding DNA: TGTGCCAGCAGCCCAGTGGGTGGGGGTGGTTTCAATGAGCAGTTCTTC. The gene calls are TRBV7-9 and TRBJ2-1; D is possibly TRBD1 or TRBD2 (5 bases each). CDR3 length: 16 amino acids. Germline V lookup: CDR1 SEHNR, CDR2 FQNEAQ (reference sequence). The V end lost 5 bases, the J end lost 6 bases, and 20 bases lay between the germline ends.

The rearrangement uses TRBV9 and TRBJ2-7; D possibly corresponds to TRBD1 (5 bases). The CDR3 loop spans 15 amino acids. Germline V gene lookup returns CDR1 SGDLS and CDR2 YYNGEE. The V end lost 0 bases, the J end lost 5 bases, and 15 bases lay between the germline ends. The CDR3 loop reads CASSVGGRASDEQYF. The DNA of the CDR3 is TGTGCCAGCAGCGTAGGGGGCAGGGCTTCTGACGAGCAGTACTTC.

This clone was observed a single time. This chain connects TRBV19 to TRBJ2-1; a weak D match, TRBD1 (5 bases). Looked up from germline, CDR1 is LNHDA and CDR2 is SQIVND (reference sequence). The germline V and J ends were trimmed by 9 bases and 6 bases, with 12 bases remaining between them. The CDR3 totals 12 residues. CDR3 DNA sequence: TGTGCCAGCTCCAGGGCTCCCAATGAGCAGTTCTTC. Its protein is CASSRAPNEQFF.

J is TRBJ2-7 and V is TRBV5-5; possible D gene TRBD1, 6 bases. Germline CDR1 is SGHKS and CDR2 is YYEKEE (reference sequence). With 0 bases removed from V and 2 bases from J, the gap between germline ends came to 21 bases. The CDR3 loop spans 18 amino acids. The CDR3 region is CASSLARTRDNEPYEQYF. CDR3 nucleotides: TGTGCCAGCAGCTTGGCTAGAACCCGGGACAATGAACCCTACGAGCAGTACTTC.

The rearrangement uses TRBV27 and TRBJ1-1; perhaps TRBD1 as D (5 bases). This CDR3 spans 13 amino acids. The V end lost 5 bases, the J end lost 3 bases, and 10 bases lay between the germline ends. Germline assignment: CDR1 MNHEY and CDR2 SMNVEV (reference sequence). CDR3 in DNA: TGTGCCAGCAGTACGACAGCTTACACTGAAGCTTTCTTT. It codes for CASSTTAYTEAFF.

CDR3 coding DNA: TGTGCCAGCAGCTTGTGGCCGGGCGATGAGCAGTTCTTC. This codes for CASSLWPGDEQFF. The genes are TRBV5-5 and TRBJ2-1; no reliable D call. This CDR3 region has 13 residues. Between the trimmed V and J ends, which lost 1 base and 8 bases, there was a span of 10 bases. Germline CDR1 is SGHKS and CDR2 is YYEKEE (reference sequence).

Regarding this clone: The sample contains more than one DNA sequence encoding this CDR3. V gene TRBV14 combines with J gene TRBJ1-1; D remains unclear. The germline V gene has CDR1 SGHDN and CDR2 FVKESK. The V and J ends lost 1 base and 1 base respectively, with 4 bases between them. The CDR3 has 13 amino acids. The CDR3 DNA reads TGTGCCAGCAGCCAAGTACGGAACACTGAAGCTTTCTTT. It specifies CASSQVRNTEAFF.

V is TRBV13 and J is TRBJ2-7; D is unclear. The V end was cut by 3 bases, the J end by 4 bases, with 16 bases between. Germline V lookup: CDR1 PRHDT, CDR2 FYEKMQ (reference sequence). The CDR3 runs 15 residues. This CDR3 reads CASSFGVSRSYEQYF. In nucleotides, the CDR3 is TGTGCCAGCAGCTTTGGCGTCTCGAGGTCATACGAGCAGTACTTC. Full variable domain (rest looked up from reference TRBV13 and TRBJ2-7): AAGVIQSPRHLIKEKRETATLKCYPIPRHDTVYWYQQGPGQDPQFLISFYEKMQSDKGSIPDRFSAQQFSDYHSELNMSSLELGDSALYFCASSFGVSRSYEQYFGPGTRLTVT.

The chain combines TRBV6-6 with TRBJ1-5; D ambiguous. Germline loops: CDR1 MNHNY, CDR2 SVGAGI (reference sequence). This CDR3 comprises 13 residues. Trimming pared 2 bases from V and 4 bases from J, leaving 6 bases between. CDR3 amino acids: CASSYPNNQPQHF. For the CDR3, the DNA is TGTGCCAGCAGTTACCCAAATAATCAGCCCCAGCATTTT.

This chain's CDR3 is CASSPRGAEQYF. CDR3 nucleotides: TGTGCCAGCAGTCCCCGTGGGGCCGAGCAGTACTTC. The chain is built from TRBV27 and TRBJ2-7, with D perhaps matching TRBD1 (5 bases). Deletions cut 5 bases from V and 6 bases from J, with 11 bases between. CDR3 length equals 12 residues. Germline lookup yields CDR1 MNHEY and CDR2 SMNVEV (reference sequence).

The chain is built from TRBV5-5 and TRBJ2-5; D possibly corresponds to TRBD1 (6 bases). Germline V gene data show CDR1 as SGHKS and CDR2 as YYEKEE (reference sequence). Trimming removed 0 bases from V and 0 bases from J, with 12 bases in between. The CDR3 is 16 residues long. The CDR3 bases are TGTGCCAGCAGCTTGGAGACCGGGACATACCAAGAGACCCAGTACTTC. Translation: CASSLETGTYQETQYF.

This clone was counted once. The genes are TRBV11-3 and TRBJ2-1; D unclear. The germline V gene encodes CDR1 SGHNT and CDR2 YENEEA. V shed 2 bases and J shed 4 bases, with 12 bases lying between them. The CDR3 runs 15 residues. The CDR3 DNA reads as TGTGCCAGCAGCTTATCCCCGAACAGTTACAATGAGCAGTTCTTC. Translation: CASSLSPNSYNEQFF.

The chain recombines TRBV5-1 with TRBJ2-3; 10 bases map to TRBD2. The junction had 11 bases not matched to a gene; V was cut back by 0 bases and J by 7 bases. Germline V gives CDR1 SGHRS, CDR2 YFSETQ. CDR3 length: 17 amino acids. The CDR3 nucleotides are TGCGCCAGCAGCTTGGCCGTCCTAGCGGGAGTCATAAATACGCAGTATTTT. This gives the protein CASSLAVLAGVINTQYF.

This clone occurred a few times. V usage is TRBV10-2 and J usage is TRBJ1-1; D remains ambiguous. There are 12 residues in the CDR3. Between the trimmed V and J ends, which lost 0 bases and 11 bases, there was a span of 10 bases. The V gene's germline CDR1 is WSHSY and CDR2 SAAADI. CDR3 in DNA: TGCGCCAGCAGTGAGTCGAAAACAAGGGCTTTCTTT. Its translation: CASSESKTRAFF.

The CDR3 sequence is CASSLPNTGELFF. The CDR3 bases are TGTGCCAGCAGCCTTCCTAACACCGGGGAGCTGTTTTTT. V is TRBV7-3 and J is TRBJ2-2; D is undetermined. CDR1 is SGHTA, CDR2 FQGTGA, per germline. V was clipped by 5 bases and J by 2 bases, with 6 bases between them. This CDR3 comprises 13 residues. Complete variable domain (other parts from reference TRBV7-3 and TRBJ2-2): GAGVSQTPSNKVTEKGKYVELRCDPISGHTALYWYRQSLGQGPEFLIYFQGTGAADDSGLPNDRFFAVRPEGSVSTLKIQRTERGDSAVYLCASSLPNTGELFFGEGSRLTVL.

The genes are TRBV27 and TRBJ2-7, with D perhaps matching TRBD2 (6 bases). The CDR3 extends over 15 amino acids. Germline V CDR1 and CDR2: MNHEY, SMNVEV (reference sequence). V shed 3 bases and J shed 5 bases, with 17 bases lying between them. CDR3 DNA: TGTGCCAGCAGTTTTAAGGCTGGCTGGGGGGACGAGCAGTACTTC. Its protein is CASSFKAGWGDEQYF.

Regarding this clone: This CDR3 is also generated by other DNA sequences in the sample. The V call is TRBV4-1, the J call TRBJ1-5, with D unclear. The CDR3 has 12 amino acids. Germline V gene lookup returns CDR1 MGHRA and CDR2 YSYEKL. V shed 9 bases and J shed 4 bases, with 10 bases lying between them. DNA of the CDR3: TGCGCCAGTCGTGACGGGAATCAGCCCCAGCATTTT. This encodes CASRDGNQPQHF.

The J gene is TRBJ1-1, the V gene TRBV14; 7 nucleotides line up with TRBD1. Germline V gene lookup returns CDR1 SGHDN and CDR2 FVKESK. The CDR3 is 19 residues long. The V gene end was trimmed by 3 bases and the J gene end by 0 bases; junction bases not matched to a gene: 16. The CDR3 sequence: CASSHKRGAGGPMNTEAFF. The CDR3 bases are TGTGCCAGCAGCCACAAAAGGGGGGCAGGGGGTCCTATGAACACTGAAGCTTTCTTT.

The chain couples TRBV29-1 to TRBJ2-1, with TRBD2 identical over 9 bases. Looked up from germline, CDR1 is SQVTM and CDR2 is ANQGSEA. The length of the CDR3 is 15 residues. Losses at the gene ends were 6 bases for V and 8 bases for J; bases not matched to a gene: 14. Written as DNA, the CDR3 is TGCAGCGTCCGACCCCCTAGCGGGACTTCCGATGAGCAGTTCTTC. Translating it yields CSVRPPSGTSDEQFF.